Listed below are T cell receptor beta chains from one sample, sequenced in a study of cytotoxic CD8 clonotypes in ibrutinib-treated CLL. Measured with immunoSEQ multiplex PCR; TCRdb has only the in-frame clones, and not every one. The table shows 200,000 to 250,000 clones, with 60% to 80% occurring only once. The sample consisted of PBMCs, taken after 12 months of ibrutinib treatment. These receptors were collected from a human donor with chronic lymphocytic leukemia. Each CDR3 is given with its conserved first and last residue. A D gene is named only where the DNA matches it firmly. The listing skips clone size in some rows; elsewhere it reads once, few, many or a size class.

j_gene: TRBJ1-1; abundance: .; d_gene: .; v_gene: TRBV12-5; CDR3nt: TGTGCTAGTGGTCCTGACAGTCTAAAACTTAACACTGAAGCTTTCTTT; CDR3aa: CASGPDSLKLNTEAFF
j_gene: TRBJ2-1; abundance: .; d_gene: TRBD1; v_gene: TRBV6-5; CDR3nt: TGTGCCAGCAGTTACCGGGCAGGGGGCTGGAATGAGCAGTTCTTC; CDR3aa: CASSYRAGGWNEQFF
j_gene: TRBJ1-1; abundance: few; d_gene: .; v_gene: TRBV30; CDR3nt: TGTGCCTGGAGTGTATATGCAGGCACTGAAGCTTTCTTT; CDR3aa: CAWSVYAGTEAFF
j_gene: TRBJ1-2; abundance: .; d_gene: .; v_gene: TRBV11-2; CDR3nt: TGTGCCAGCAGCCGAACGCAGGGGAACTATGGCTACACCTTC; CDR3aa: CASSRTQGNYGYTF
j_gene: TRBJ2-3; abundance: .; d_gene: .; v_gene: TRBV9; CDR3nt: TGTGCCAGCAGCTCGACAGGAACTAGCACAGATACGCAGTATTTT; CDR3aa: CASSSTGTSTDTQYF
j_gene: TRBJ2-2; abundance: .; d_gene: .; v_gene: TRBV11-2; CDR3nt: TGTGCCAGCAGCTTAGAAAGGGTAACGGGGGAGCTGTTTTTT; CDR3aa: CASSLERVTGELFF
j_gene: TRBJ1-1; abundance: .; d_gene: .; v_gene: TRBV19; CDR3nt: TGTGCCAGTCGGGGGACGAACACTGAAGCTTTCTTT; CDR3aa: CASRGTNTEAFF
j_gene: TRBJ2-7; abundance: medium-sized; d_gene: .; v_gene: TRBV5-1; CDR3nt: TGCGCCAGCAGCTTGGAGGCAGGGATGGCCCTGGCCGAGCAGTACTTC; CDR3aa: CASSLEAGMALAEQYF
j_gene: TRBJ1-2; abundance: few; d_gene: TRBD1; v_gene: TRBV28; CDR3nt: TGTGCCAGCAGGACAGGGGGCACCTATGGCTACACCTTC; CDR3aa: CASRTGGTYGYTF
j_gene: TRBJ2-7; abundance: .; d_gene: .; v_gene: TRBV9; CDR3nt: TGTGCCAGCAGCGCCCCCGGAGTTCCCTACGAGCAGTACTTC; CDR3aa: CASSAPGVPYEQYF
j_gene: TRBJ1-3; abundance: .; d_gene: .; v_gene: TRBV19; CDR3nt: TGTGCCAGTAGTATGACGGGCTCTGGAAACACCATATATTTT; CDR3aa: CASSMTGSGNTIYF
j_gene: TRBJ2-7; abundance: .; d_gene: TRBD2; v_gene: TRBV5-6; CDR3nt: TGTGCCAGCAGCCAGGGACTAACTTCCTACGAGCAGTACTTC; CDR3aa: CASSQGLTSYEQYF
j_gene: TRBJ1-2; abundance: .; d_gene: TRBD1; v_gene: TRBV5-1; CDR3nt: TGCGCCAGCAGCCACACGACAGGGGCCCTTGGCTACACCTTC; CDR3aa: CASSHTTGALGYTF
j_gene: TRBJ2-2; abundance: few; d_gene: .; v_gene: TRBV28; CDR3nt: TGTGCCAGCAGTTCTCGTCTCGGGGAGCTGTTTTTT; CDR3aa: CASSSRLGELFF
j_gene: TRBJ1-2; abundance: .; d_gene: TRBD1; v_gene: TRBV29-1; CDR3nt: TGCAGCGTGGTATCAGGATTCTCGGACAGGGTGGCTGGCTACACCTTC; CDR3aa: CSVVSGFSDRVAGYTF
j_gene: TRBJ1-1; abundance: .; d_gene: .; v_gene: TRBV7-2; CDR3nt: TGTGCCAGCAGCCCCCAGGGATCTCTGAACACTGAAGCTTTCTTT; CDR3aa: CASSPQGSLNTEAFF
j_gene: TRBJ2-5; abundance: .; d_gene: TRBD1; v_gene: TRBV5-1; CDR3nt: TGCGCCAGCAGCTTCCTGGGACAGGGCGGGGAGACCCAGTACTTC; CDR3aa: CASSFLGQGGETQYF
j_gene: TRBJ1-2; abundance: .; d_gene: TRBD1; v_gene: TRBV5-6; CDR3nt: TGTGCCAGCAGCTCCGGGACAGCAAATAAGATAATGGGCTACACCTTC; CDR3aa: CASSSGTANKIMGYTF
j_gene: TRBJ2-1; abundance: .; d_gene: TRBD2; v_gene: TRBV10-2; CDR3nt: TGCGCCAGCAGCTTAGCGGGGGCCCCGATCTCCTACAATGAGCAGTTCTTC; CDR3aa: CASSLAGAPISYNEQFF
j_gene: TRBJ1-2; abundance: .; d_gene: .; v_gene: TRBV7-9; CDR3nt: TGTGCCAGCAGCTCTTCAGGGCTAAACTATGGCTACACCTTC; CDR3aa: CASSSSGLNYGYTF
j_gene: TRBJ2-1; abundance: .; d_gene: TRBD2; v_gene: TRBV6-6; CDR3nt: TGTGCCAGCAGTCCGTCTAGCGGGGGGGCCTATGAGCAGTTCTTC; CDR3aa: CASSPSSGGAYEQFF
j_gene: TRBJ2-1; abundance: .; d_gene: .; v_gene: TRBV6-1; CDR3nt: TGTGCCAGCAGTGAGATTCAATACAATGAGCAGTTCTTC; CDR3aa: CASSEIQYNEQFF
j_gene: TRBJ2-3; abundance: once; d_gene: TRBD2; v_gene: TRBV30; CDR3nt: TGTGCCTGTAGACTAGCGGAATACACAGATACGCAGTATTTT; CDR3aa: CACRLAEYTDTQYF
j_gene: TRBJ2-3; abundance: once; d_gene: .; v_gene: TRBV7-8; CDR3nt: TGTGCCAGCAGCTTAGCTTCACCGTACACAGATACGCAGTATTTT; CDR3aa: CASSLASPYTDTQYF
j_gene: TRBJ2-5; abundance: .; d_gene: .; v_gene: TRBV7-9; CDR3nt: TGTGCCAGCAGCTTCCGGGCCCACCAAGAGACCCAGTACTTC; CDR3aa: CASSFRAHQETQYF
j_gene: TRBJ2-7; abundance: .; d_gene: TRBD2; v_gene: TRBV11-3; CDR3nt: TGTGCCAGCAGCTCGACTAGCGGTATCTCCTACGAGCAGTACTTC; CDR3aa: CASSSTSGISYEQYF
j_gene: TRBJ1-6; abundance: .; d_gene: .; v_gene: TRBV9; CDR3nt: TGTGCCAGCAGCGTAGACCTTAATTCACCCCTCCACTTT; CDR3aa: CASSVDLNSPLHF
j_gene: TRBJ2-7; abundance: .; d_gene: .; v_gene: TRBV20-1; CDR3nt: TGCAGTGCTAGGGTACACGAGCAGTACTTC; CDR3aa: CSARVHEQYF
j_gene: TRBJ1-2; abundance: .; d_gene: .; v_gene: TRBV7-2; CDR3nt: TGTGCCAGCAGCTTAGCGATCGACAGGTTGAGGGGATATGGCTACACCTTC; CDR3aa: CASSLAIDRLRGYGYTF
j_gene: TRBJ1-1; abundance: .; d_gene: .; v_gene: TRBV10-3; CDR3nt: TGTGCCATCCGAGAGGGCCTGAACACTGAAGCTTTCTTT; CDR3aa: CAIREGLNTEAFF
j_gene: TRBJ1-3; abundance: .; d_gene: .; v_gene: TRBV6-6; CDR3nt: TGTGCCAGTTTTGGGGGGTCTGGAAACACCATATATTTT; CDR3aa: CASFGGSGNTIYF
j_gene: TRBJ2-5; abundance: .; d_gene: TRBD2; v_gene: TRBV5-6; CDR3nt: TGTGCCAGCAGTTTGACCGGGGGGGCTCAAGAGACCCAGTACTTC; CDR3aa: CASSLTGGAQETQYF
j_gene: TRBJ1-3; abundance: .; d_gene: TRBD1; v_gene: TRBV28; CDR3nt: TGTGCCAGCATTCCGGGACAGGGAAGAAACACCATATATTTT; CDR3aa: CASIPGQGRNTIYF
j_gene: TRBJ1-4; abundance: few; d_gene: .; v_gene: TRBV5-1; CDR3nt: TGCGCCAGCAGCTTGCTAGCAGGGCAACTGTTTTTT; CDR3aa: CASSLLAGQLFF
j_gene: TRBJ2-5; abundance: many; d_gene: TRBD2; v_gene: TRBV30; CDR3nt: TGTGCCTGGAGTACGTTAGCGGGCGGGGAGACCCAGTACTTC; CDR3aa: CAWSTLAGGETQYF
j_gene: TRBJ2-7; abundance: .; d_gene: .; v_gene: TRBV5-5; CDR3nt: TGTGCCAGCAGCAGGGACGGAAACTACGAGCAGTACTTC; CDR3aa: CASSRDGNYEQYF
j_gene: TRBJ1-1; abundance: .; d_gene: .; v_gene: TRBV6-5; CDR3nt: TGTGCCAGCAGTCTCCTTGGGGCGAACACTGAAGCTTTCTTT; CDR3aa: CASSLLGANTEAFF
j_gene: TRBJ1-5; abundance: few; d_gene: .; v_gene: TRBV6-5; CDR3nt: TGTGCCAGCATCCACGGGGAGCCCCAGCATTTT; CDR3aa: CASIHGEPQHF
j_gene: TRBJ1-1; abundance: .; d_gene: TRBD1; v_gene: TRBV7-2; CDR3nt: TGTGCCAGCAGCAAGCAGGGGGTGGTGAGCACTGAAGCTTTCTTT; CDR3aa: CASSKQGVVSTEAFF
j_gene: TRBJ1-6; abundance: many; d_gene: TRBD1; v_gene: TRBV11-2; CDR3nt: TGTGCCAGCAGGCTAGGGGGACAGGATTCACCCCTCCACTTT; CDR3aa: CASRLGGQDSPLHF
j_gene: TRBJ2-7; abundance: .; d_gene: TRBD2; v_gene: TRBV29-1; CDR3nt: TGCAGCGTTGCCCTCGGTGCGGGAGCCTACGAGCAGTACTTC; CDR3aa: CSVALGAGAYEQYF
j_gene: TRBJ2-6; abundance: .; d_gene: .; v_gene: TRBV18; CDR3nt: TGTGCCAGCTCACCACCATACCTCTCTGGGGCCAACGTCCTGACTTTC; CDR3aa: CASSPPYLSGANVLTF
j_gene: TRBJ1-3; abundance: .; d_gene: .; v_gene: TRBV9; CDR3nt: TGTGCCAGCAGCCAAGGCAGCTCTGGAAACACCATATATTTT; CDR3aa: CASSQGSSGNTIYF
j_gene: TRBJ2-7; abundance: few; d_gene: TRBD1; v_gene: TRBV5-1; CDR3nt: TGCGCCAGCAGCTTAGGGGGCCGGGACTACGAGCAGTACTTC; CDR3aa: CASSLGGRDYEQYF
j_gene: TRBJ1-2; abundance: .; d_gene: TRBD1; v_gene: TRBV20-1; CDR3nt: TGCAGTGCGGGGACAGTCTATGGCTACACCTTC; CDR3aa: CSAGTVYGYTF
j_gene: TRBJ1-5; abundance: .; d_gene: TRBD1; v_gene: TRBV30; CDR3nt: TGTGCCTGGAGTGTACAGGGGAGACAGCCCCAGCATTTT; CDR3aa: CAWSVQGRQPQHF
j_gene: TRBJ1-3; abundance: .; d_gene: TRBD1; v_gene: TRBV30; CDR3nt: TGTGCCGGATCGACAGGGGCGGTCGGCACCATATATTTT; CDR3aa: CAGSTGAVGTIYF